This T cell receptor beta chain was captured by sequencing in a study of T cells after posttransplantation cyclophosphamide. CDR3 length: 14 amino acids. V lost 5 bases to trimming and J lost 8 bases, with 19 bases between them. Germline-derived CDR1 and CDR2 are SGHRS and YFSETQ. This clone was detected once. Generated by immunoSEQ multiplex PCR, the TCRdb table keeps only in-frame clones and is missing some. The data show some 25,000 clones, approximately 85% seen once. Sample: PBMCs. The sequence was collected from a woman aged 55-69 years with a blood cancer, CMV-positive, and with a related stem cell donor. The V gene is TRBV5-1, the J gene TRBJ1-2, with D perhaps TRBD1 (6 bases). The CDR3 DNA is TGCGCCAGCAGGATGCTCTCGGGGGGCGGAGGCTACACCTTC. Translated: CASRMLSGGGGYTF.